In this sample, the clone carrying this TCR beta chain turned up many times. As yet, its antigen is unknown. This sample stems from a study of T cell repertoires in cytomegalovirus infection. TCRdb re-derived calls from the reads in MiXCR, one entry per CDR3 protein. The sample lists around 770,000 distinct CDR3 sequences, 25% to 30% seen once, with 13% in the top ten. The source is a human donor in good health (CMV status not recorded). Some clones in this sample may be carry-over from other donors' samples. The sequencing used cultured CD8+ T cells from PBMCs, collected from culture after CMV antigen stimulation.

CDR3 amino acids: CASSLAVTAYNEQFF. The CDR3 region has the DNA TGTGCCAGCAGCTTAGCGGTCACAGCCTACAATGAGCAGTTCTTC. The rearrangement links TRBV7-6 to TRBJ2-1, with D unresolved. Trimming pared 0 bases from V and 2 bases from J, leaving 8 bases between. The CDR3 covers 15 residues. Germline assignment: CDR1 SGHVS and CDR2 FNYEAQ.